A selection of T cell receptor beta chains follows, all from one sample in a study of cytomegalovirus exposure and HLA in healthy donors. Using immunoSEQ multiplex PCR, the repertoire was profiled, and TCRdb retains in-frame clones only, with some absent. The sample has under 200,000 clones, around 80% seen once. Sequencing input: PBMCs. The receptors originated from a man aged 45 to 65 in good health and CMV-seropositive. CDR3s include the opening cysteine and the closing phenylalanine or tryptophan. Each record gives: D gene, J gene, V gene, clone size, CDR3 DNA, CDR3 protein. D genes are given only for firm matches. Clone size is stated in some rows and not others, as once, few, many or a class when expanded.

-,TRBJ2-4,TRBV21-1,-,TGTGCCAGCAGCGCTAAACAGGGCGCCTCTAAAAACATTCAGTACTTC,CASSAKQGASKNIQYF
-,TRBJ1-5,TRBV27,few,TGTGCCAGCAGTTTGACAGTGGGGCAGCCCCAGCATTTT,CASSLTVGQPQHF
-,TRBJ2-2,TRBV7-8,-,TGTGCCAGCAGCTTATTTAAAATTTTGGGCACCACCGGGGAGCTGTTTTTT,CASSLFKILGTTGELFF
-,TRBJ2-1,TRBV9,few,TGTGCCAGCAGCCCCTCGACGGCCCGGGGGAATGAGCAGTTCTTC,CASSPSTARGNEQFF
TRBD1,TRBJ1-5,TRBV19,-,TGTGCCAGTAGTCAATTACAGGGGGCCGAGGGTCAGCCCCAGCATTTT,CASSQLQGAEGQPQHF
-,TRBJ1-1,TRBV6-1,-,TGTGCCAGCAGTGTACAGGTTAACACTGAAGCTTTCTTT,CASSVQVNTEAFF
-,TRBJ1-2,TRBV7-6,once,TGTGCCAGCAGCTTAGGGTCGGGGAACTATGGCTACACCTTC,CASSLGSGNYGYTF
-,TRBJ2-1,TRBV12-5,-,TGTGCTAGTGGTTTGGGCCTCTGGGGAGGAAATGAGCAGTTCTTC,CASGLGLWGGNEQFF
-,TRBJ1-1,TRBV5-1,-,TGCGCCAGCAGCTTGGCCGGGACAACGAACACTGAAGCTTTCTTT,CASSLAGTTNTEAFF
TRBD1,TRBJ1-5,TRBV19,-,TGTGCCAGTAGTGCCAGGGACAGGGGGTCGAGCAATCAGCCCCAGCATTTT,CASSARDRGSSNQPQHF
-,TRBJ2-6,TRBV7-6,-,TGTGCCAGCAGCCCCATTTTTTCTGGGGCCAACGTCCTGACTTTC,CASSPIFSGANVLTF
-,TRBJ1-2,TRBV7-6,-,TGTGCCAGCAGCTTAAACTTTCAGGGCTATGGCTACACCTTC,CASSLNFQGYGYTF
-,TRBJ1-6,TRBV27,-,TGTGCCAGCAGTCTCCTCCGGCATACGCATATGGCGGGGGCGCAGTATTCACCCCTCCACTTT,CASSLLRHTHMAGAQYSPLHF
-,TRBJ1-6,TRBV6-6,-,TGTGCCAGCAGTTCAACAGGGCGCAATTCACCCCTCCACTTT,CASSSTGRNSPLHF
-,TRBJ2-5,TRBV4-2,-,TGTGCCAGCAGCCCAGGCCACCAGGGGGAGGTGGAGACCCAGTACTTC,CASSPGHQGEVETQYF
TRBD2,TRBJ2-3,TRBV4-1,-,TGCGCCAGCAGCCAAGATAGGCCTAGCGGGGGACAAGATACGCAGTATTTT,CASSQDRPSGGQDTQYF
-,TRBJ2-7,TRBV19,-,TGTGCCAGTAGTTCCAACTACGAGCAGTACTTC,CASSSNYEQYF
TRBD1,TRBJ2-3,TRBV7-3,-,TGTGCCAGCAGCCCCACAGGGGTGGGGGATACGCAGTATTTT,CASSPTGVGDTQYF
TRBD2,TRBJ2-5,TRBV30,-,TGTGCCTGGAGCGAGGGCGGGCGGGGGGAGACCCAGTACTTC,CAWSEGGRGETQYF
-,TRBJ2-1,TRBV9,-,TGTGCCAGCAGCGCTACTAGCCGGGAGGAGCAGTTCTTC,CASSATSREEQFF
-,TRBJ2-5,TRBV19,-,TGTGCCAGTAGTAGCGACAGGATCTGGGAGACCCAGTACTTC,CASSSDRIWETQYF
TRBD2,TRBJ2-5,TRBV29-1,-,TGCAGCGCCGGACTAGCGGGGTTACAAGAGACCCAGTACTTC,CSAGLAGLQETQYF
TRBD1,TRBJ1-1,TRBV7-9,-,TGTGCCAGCAGCTCCAGGACAGGGGGTTCCATGAACACTGAAGCTTTCTTT,CASSSRTGGSMNTEAFF
TRBD1,TRBJ1-2,TRBV25-1,many,TGTGCCAGCAGTAACCAGGGGGCGCATGGCTACACCTTC,CASSNQGAHGYTF
-,TRBJ2-3,TRBV10-1,-,TGCGCCAGCAGTGAGTCGTTAGCGACCAGCACAGATACGCAGTATTTT,CASSESLATSTDTQYF
-,TRBJ1-5,TRBV19,few,TGTGCCAGTAGTGTCAGAATTAGCAATCAGCCCCAGCATTTT,CASSVRISNQPQHF
TRBD1,TRBJ2-3,TRBV4-1,many,TGCGCCAGCAGCCAAGAGGACAGGGGAGATACGCAGTATTTT,CASSQEDRGDTQYF
-,TRBJ1-1,TRBV5-1,-,TGCGCCAGCAGCGATATACAGTTGAACACTGAAGCTTTCTTT,CASSDIQLNTEAFF
-,TRBJ1-6,TRBV10-1,once,TGCGCCAGCAGTGAGTCGAGAGAGAGGGATTCACCCCTCCACTTT,CASSESRERDSPLHF
-,TRBJ2-7,TRBV5-1,-,TGCGCCAGCAGCTTGGGGCAGGGGGGATACGAGCAGTACTTC,CASSLGQGGYEQYF
-,TRBJ1-1,TRBV5-6,-,TGTGCCAGCAGCTCCCGGGTGGCTGAAGCTTTCTTT,CASSSRVAEAFF
-,TRBJ2-2,TRBV11-3,-,TGTGCCAGCAGCTTAGTTCGCGGGAACACCGGGGAGCTGTTTTTT,CASSLVRGNTGELFF
-,TRBJ2-3,TRBV19,-,TGTGCCAGTAGTATACAGGGGACAGATACGCAGTATTTT,CASSIQGTDTQYF
TRBD2,TRBJ2-3,TRBV5-6,-,TGTGCCAGCAGCTTAGCCCTACTAGCGTCTAGCACAGATACGCAGTATTTT,CASSLALLASSTDTQYF
TRBD1,TRBJ1-5,TRBV28,few,TGTGCCAGCAGCCCAGGGGGGAGCAATCAGCCCCAGCATTTT,CASSPGGSNQPQHF
-,TRBJ2-3,TRBV7-3,-,TGTGCCAGCAGCTTAGACTTCACAGATACGCAGTATTTT,CASSLDFTDTQYF
TRBD1,TRBJ2-6,TRBV6-1,-,TGTGCCAGCAGTGCTTTGACAGGGGGGCTATCGGGGGCCAACGTCCTGACTTTC,CASSALTGGLSGANVLTF
TRBD2,TRBJ2-3,TRBV30,-,TGTGCCTGGAGTGGAATAGCGGGAGGTGTAACAGATACGCAGTATTTT,CAWSGIAGGVTDTQYF
-,TRBJ1-1,TRBV5-1,few,TGCGCCAGCAGCACCTCCAGCACTGAAGCTTTCTTT,CASSTSSTEAFF
-,TRBJ1-1,TRBV4-1,-,TGCGCCAGCAGCCAAGAGGGCCGACGGTTTACTGAAGCTTTCTTT,CASSQEGRRFTEAFF
-,TRBJ1-1,TRBV7-8,few,TGTGCCAGCAGCCCGAGGACCCCGGGAGCGAACACTGAAGCTTTCTTT,CASSPRTPGANTEAFF
TRBD1,TRBJ1-1,TRBV30,-,TGTGCCTGGGGGACAGGGGACGGTGAAGCTTTCTTT,CAWGTGDGEAFF
TRBD1,TRBJ1-1,TRBV11-2,-,TGTGCCAGCAGCTTAGAGATGGGACAGGGTCGCCTTGTGCACACTGAAGCTTTCTTT,CASSLEMGQGRLVHTEAFF